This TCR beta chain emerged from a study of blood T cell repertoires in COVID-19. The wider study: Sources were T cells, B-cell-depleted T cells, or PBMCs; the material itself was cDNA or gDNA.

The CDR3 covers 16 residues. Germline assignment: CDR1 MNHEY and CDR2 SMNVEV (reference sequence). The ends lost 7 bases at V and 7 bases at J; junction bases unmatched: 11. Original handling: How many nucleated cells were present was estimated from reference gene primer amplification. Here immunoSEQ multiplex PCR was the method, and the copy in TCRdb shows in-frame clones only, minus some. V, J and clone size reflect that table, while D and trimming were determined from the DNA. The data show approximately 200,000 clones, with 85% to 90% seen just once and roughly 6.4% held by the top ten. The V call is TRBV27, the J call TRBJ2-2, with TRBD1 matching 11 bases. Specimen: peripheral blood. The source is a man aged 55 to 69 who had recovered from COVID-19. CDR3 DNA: TGTGCCAGCATTCAGGGGGGGACAGGGGGTAACGGGGAGCTGTTTTTT. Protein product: CASIQGGTGGNGELFF.